This entry concerns a single TCR beta chain. As yet, its antigen is unknown. The sample comes from a study of shared clonotypes between healthy human individuals. There were only Caucasian adults among the donors, and all lived in Nashville, Tennessee. Researchers partitioned CD4+ cells into CD45RA+ naive and CD45RA-negative memory subsets. Study results and limitations: The study found about 5% of naive CD4 clonotypes shared across a few donors.

CDR3 length: 15 residues. Trimming removed 4 bases from V and 4 bases from J, with 14 bases in between. In germline, CDR1 is MDHEN, CDR2 SYDVKM. The deep-level immunoSEQ assay was used. The table came from immunoSEQ multiplex PCR; TCRdb's copy has only in-frame clones and leaves some out. The repertoire includes under 1,100,000 clones, around 82% of them detected once, and around 0.6% sits in the top ten. The TCR comes from a man between 18 and 35 years old in good health. Some clones in this sample may be carry-over from other donors' samples. Sequences were obtained from memory CD4+ T cells from PBMCs. Subset defined: CD45RA-negative fraction. The chain uses TRBV28 and TRBJ1-5; D may be TRBD1 (5 bases). CDR3 nucleotide sequence: TGTGCCAGCAGTTGGAGGGGTCAGTTAAATCAGCCCCAGCATTTT. Translating gives CASSWRGQLNQPQHF.